What follows is one T cell receptor beta chain and its context. Its antigen is still unknown. Using immunoSEQ multiplex PCR, the repertoire was profiled, and TCRdb retains in-frame clones only, with some absent. This sample yields fewer than 95,000 clones, of which roughly 93% are seen a single time; less than 0.6% belongs to the top ten. V gave up 4 bases and J gave up 1 base, with 11 bases separating them. The CDR3 covers 16 residues. Germline V gives CDR1 LGHNA, CDR2 YSLEER. This specimen belongs to a study of graft-versus-host responses after intestinal transplantation. About the research overall: Anti-thymocyte globulin induction, then tacrolimus and steroids for about 3 years, went to all recipients.

Study conclusions and caveats: Maximum circulating GvH clone levels tracked with early post-transplant HvG decreases. GvH clones detected in recipient marrow included some appearing first in ileum or blood.

The sequence was obtained from a human donor who received an intestinal transplant. The sample in question was unstimulated CD8+ T cells sorted from spleen or lymph node cells, obtained before intestinal transplant. This chain joins TRBV4-3 and TRBJ2-6; D unresolved. The CDR3 is CASSLLTSSGANVLTF. In DNA form, the CDR3 reads TGCGCCAGCAGCCTCCTCACGAGTTCTGGGGCCAACGTCCTGACTTTC.